The sequence of this TCR beta chain was determined in a study of blood T cell repertoires in COVID-19. In the study overall: Donors in the United States, Italy and Spain gave samples during acute or convalescent COVID-19. T cells, B-cell-depleted T cells, or PBMCs provided the cDNA or gDNA that served as material.

V dropped 3 bases and J dropped 4; count of bases not matched to a gene: 0. CDR1 and CDR2 (germline): SGHDN, FVKESK. This CDR3 has 13 amino acids. As handled by the study authors: Researchers report that nucleated cell counts were estimated from reference gene primer amplification. The table came from immunoSEQ multiplex PCR; TCRdb's copy has only in-frame clones and leaves some out. That table supplies the V and J calls and clone size; D and trimming were determined from the DNA. The sample lists just over 650,000 clones; about 90% were seen once. Concerning this clone: The sample holds other DNA sequences that translate to the same CDR3.

The gene calls are TRBV14 and TRBJ1-2; TRBD1 aligns across 9 bases. The sequenced sample was peripheral blood. The receptor was isolated from a woman aged 18-29 years with acute or convalescent COVID-19. In DNA form, the CDR3 reads TGTGCCAGCAGCCAGACAGGGGGCTATGGCTACACCTTC. Translating gives CASSQTGGYGYTF.